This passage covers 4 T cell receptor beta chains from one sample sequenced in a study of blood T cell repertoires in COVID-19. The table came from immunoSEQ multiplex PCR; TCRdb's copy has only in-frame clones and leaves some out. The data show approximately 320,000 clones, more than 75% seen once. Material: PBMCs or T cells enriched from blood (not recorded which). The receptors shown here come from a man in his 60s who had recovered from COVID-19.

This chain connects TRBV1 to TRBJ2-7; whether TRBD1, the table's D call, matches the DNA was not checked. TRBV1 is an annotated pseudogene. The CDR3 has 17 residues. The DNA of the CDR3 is TGCACCAGCAGCTTACCCCCCCAGGCCCTTAGCTCCTACGAGCAGTACTTC. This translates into CTSSLPPQALSSYEQYF.

CDR3 loop: CASSIVAGNTGELFF. CDR3 in DNA: TGTGCCAGTAGTATAGTCGCAGGGAACACCGGGGAGCTGTTTTTT. The V gene is TRBV19, the J gene TRBJ2-2; no definite D call. This CDR3 has 15 amino acids. Trimming cost V 1 base and J 1 base, with 7 bases left between them. Germline V gene lookup returns CDR1 LNHDA and CDR2 SQIVND (reference sequence).

CDR3 region: CASSEAPGGGNTIYF. CDR3 nucleotide sequence: TGTGCCAGCAGTGAAGCCCCCGGTGGTGGAAACACCATATATTTT. This chain links TRBV6-1 with TRBJ1-3; D unclear. This CDR3 is built from 15 residues. Trimming shortened V by 0 bases and J by 3 bases, and 9 bases separated the two germline ends. Germline V CDR1 and CDR2: MNHNS, SASEGT.

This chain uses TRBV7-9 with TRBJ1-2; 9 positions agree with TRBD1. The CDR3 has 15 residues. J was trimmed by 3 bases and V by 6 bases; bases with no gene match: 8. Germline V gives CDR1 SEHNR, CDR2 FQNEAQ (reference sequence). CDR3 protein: CASSGGGTGYYGYTF. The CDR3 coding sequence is TGTGCCAGCAGTGGGGGTGGGACAGGGTACTATGGCTACACCTTC.